This T cell receptor beta chain was obtained from a study of blood T cells in healthy people across ages. Each sample gave at least 7 million isolated PBMCs. Alongside a J-beta primer mix, a sample-barcoded 5' primer served in a second PCR lasting roughly 6 to 12 cycles. TCRdb independently ran MiXCR on the 5' RACE reads; one entry per CDR3 protein. The sample has about 510,000 distinct CDR3 sequences, about 25% seen once. The sample holds a few counts of this clonotype. The CDR3 sequence is 11 residues long. Germline V lookup: CDR1 DFQATT, CDR2 SNEGSKA (reference sequence). The same sample was also used in a study of T cells of mothers and their children. In that study: Thymic selection shapes TCR recombination output similarly in related and unrelated pairs.

The sample consisted of blood. This receptor was obtained from a boy younger than 10 in good health. The V call is TRBV20-1, the J call TRBJ2-5; TRBD2 is a possible D gene (5 bases). The CDR3 sequence: CSYYSAETQYF. The CDR3 DNA reads TGCAGCTACTATAGCGCGGAGACCCAGTACTTC.